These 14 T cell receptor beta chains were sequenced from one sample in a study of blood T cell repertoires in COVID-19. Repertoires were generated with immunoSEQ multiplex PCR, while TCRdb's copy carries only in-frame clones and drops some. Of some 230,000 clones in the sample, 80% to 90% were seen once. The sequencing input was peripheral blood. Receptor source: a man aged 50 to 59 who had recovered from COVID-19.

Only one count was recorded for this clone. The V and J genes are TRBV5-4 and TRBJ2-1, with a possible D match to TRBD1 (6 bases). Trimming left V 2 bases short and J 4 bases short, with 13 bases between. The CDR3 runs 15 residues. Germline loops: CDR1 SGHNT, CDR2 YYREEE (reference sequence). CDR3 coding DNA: TGTGCCAGCAGCTTTAACAGGGAACTATACAATGAGCAGTTCTTC. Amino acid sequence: CASSFNRELYNEQFF.

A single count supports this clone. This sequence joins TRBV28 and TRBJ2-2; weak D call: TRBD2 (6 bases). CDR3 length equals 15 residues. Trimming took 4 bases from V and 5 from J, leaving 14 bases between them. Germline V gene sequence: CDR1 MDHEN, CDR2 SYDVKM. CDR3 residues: CASSWEVGGTGELFF. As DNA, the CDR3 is TGTGCCAGCAGTTGGGAGGTCGGAGGGACCGGGGAGCTGTTTTTT.

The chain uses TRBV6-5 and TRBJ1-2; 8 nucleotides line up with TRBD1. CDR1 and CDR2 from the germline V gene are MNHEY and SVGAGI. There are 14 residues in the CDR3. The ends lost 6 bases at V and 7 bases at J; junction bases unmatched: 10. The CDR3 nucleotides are TGTGCCAGCAGCAGGACAGGGAGGGAGATTGGCTACACCTTC. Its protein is CASSRTGREIGYTF.

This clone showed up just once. The CDR3: CASWRGYRANEKLFF. DNA of the CDR3: TGTGCCAGCTGGCGCGGTTACAGGGCTAATGAAAAACTGTTTTTT. The chain uses TRBV28 and TRBJ1-4; possibly TRBD1 for D (6 bases). Germline CDR1 reads MDHEN; CDR2 reads SYDVKM. The ends were cut back, 8 bases at V and 3 bases at J, with 16 bases in the middle. There are 15 residues in the CDR3.

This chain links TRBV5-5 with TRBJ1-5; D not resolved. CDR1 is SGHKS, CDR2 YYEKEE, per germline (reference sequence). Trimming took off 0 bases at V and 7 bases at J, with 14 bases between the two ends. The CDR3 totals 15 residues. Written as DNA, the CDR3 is TGTGCCAGCAGCTTGGACGGATCCACCAGGCAGCCCCAGCATTTT. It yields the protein CASSLDGSTRQPQHF.

For the CDR3, the DNA is TGTGCCAGAAAGGGGGCAGGGGGCCGAGATGGCTACACCTTC. Protein product: CARKGAGGRDGYTF. V usage is TRBV19 and J usage is TRBJ1-2; TRBD1 agrees at 8 bases. The CDR3 contains 14 residues. J gave up 6 bases and V 9 bases, and 12 bases lay outside the gene matches. Germline assignment: CDR1 LNHDA and CDR2 SQIVND (reference sequence). The complete variable domain, with remaining parts taken from reference TRBV19 and TRBJ1-2, reads DGGITQSPKYLFRKEGQNVTLSCEQNLNHDAMYWYRQDPGQGLRLIYYSQIVNDFQKGDIAEGYSVSREKKESFPLTVTSAQKNPTAFYLCARKGAGGRDGYTFGSGTRLTVV.

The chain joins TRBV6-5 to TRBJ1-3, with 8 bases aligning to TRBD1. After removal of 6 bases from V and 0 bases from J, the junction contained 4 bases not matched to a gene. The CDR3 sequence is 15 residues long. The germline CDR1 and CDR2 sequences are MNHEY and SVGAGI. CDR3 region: CASRGQANSGNTIYF. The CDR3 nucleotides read TGTGCCAGCAGGGGACAGGCCAACTCTGGAAACACCATATATTTT.

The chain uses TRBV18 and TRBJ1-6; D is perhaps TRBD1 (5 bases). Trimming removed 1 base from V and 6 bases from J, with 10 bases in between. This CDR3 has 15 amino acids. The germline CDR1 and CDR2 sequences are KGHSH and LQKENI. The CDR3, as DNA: TGTGCCAGCTCACCACTTCAGGGTTCTAATTCACCCCTCCACTTT. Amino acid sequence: CASSPLQGSNSPLHF.

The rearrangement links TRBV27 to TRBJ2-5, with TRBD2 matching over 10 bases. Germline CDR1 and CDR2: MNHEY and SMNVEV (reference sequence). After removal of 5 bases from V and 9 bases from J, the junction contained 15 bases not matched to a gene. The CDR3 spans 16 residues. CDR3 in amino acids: CASSPLSGRTFRPQYF. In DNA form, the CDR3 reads TGTGCCAGCAGTCCTCTTAGCGGGAGGACGTTTCGTCCCCAGTACTTC.

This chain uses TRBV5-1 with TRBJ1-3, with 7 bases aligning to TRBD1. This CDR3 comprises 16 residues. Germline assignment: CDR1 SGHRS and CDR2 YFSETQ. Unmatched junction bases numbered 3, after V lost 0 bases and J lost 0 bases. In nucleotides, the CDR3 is TGCGCCAGCAGCTTGGTCTGGACAGGCTCTGGAAACACCATATATTTT. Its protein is CASSLVWTGSGNTIYF.

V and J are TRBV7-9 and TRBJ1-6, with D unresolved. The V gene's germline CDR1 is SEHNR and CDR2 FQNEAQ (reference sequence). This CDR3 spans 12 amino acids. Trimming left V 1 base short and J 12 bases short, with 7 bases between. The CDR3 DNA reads TGTGCCAGCAGCTTAGTAAACGGACCCCTCCACTTT. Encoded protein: CASSLVNGPLHF.

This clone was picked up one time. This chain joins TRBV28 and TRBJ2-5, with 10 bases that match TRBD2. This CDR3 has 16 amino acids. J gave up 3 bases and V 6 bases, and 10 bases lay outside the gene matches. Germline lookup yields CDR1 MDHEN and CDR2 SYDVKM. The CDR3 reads CASSSYGTSEKETQYF. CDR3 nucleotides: TGTGCCAGCAGCTCATACGGGACTAGCGAAAAAGAGACCCAGTACTTC. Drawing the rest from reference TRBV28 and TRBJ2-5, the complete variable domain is DVKVTQSSRYLVKRTGEKVFLECVQDMDHENMFWYRQDPGLGLRLIYFSYDVKMKEKGDIPEGYSVSREKKERFSLILESASTNQTSMYLCASSSYGTSEKETQYFGPGTRLLVL.

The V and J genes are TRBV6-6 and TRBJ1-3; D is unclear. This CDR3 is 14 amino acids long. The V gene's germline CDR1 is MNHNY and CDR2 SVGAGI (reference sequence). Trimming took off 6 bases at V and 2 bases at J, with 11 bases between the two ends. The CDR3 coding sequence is TGTGCCAGCAGAAACGGCGGAACTGGAAACACCATATATTTT. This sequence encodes CASRNGGTGNTIYF.

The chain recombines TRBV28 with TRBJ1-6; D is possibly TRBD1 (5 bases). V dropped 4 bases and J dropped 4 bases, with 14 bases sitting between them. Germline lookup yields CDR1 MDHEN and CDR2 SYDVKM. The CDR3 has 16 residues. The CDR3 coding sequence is TGTGCCAGCAGTTCCGCAGGACAAACTTATAATTCACCCCTCCACTTT. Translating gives CASSSAGQTYNSPLHF.